This record looks at one T cell receptor (beta chain) sequence and its context. Lacking the conserved final phenylalanine or tryptophan, this CDR3 likely reflects a read error. It is unclear where the CDR3 begins or ends on the DNA, so no DNA is shown, and the CDR3 is as TCRdb lists it. TCRdb used MiXCR to reprocess the PCR reads, holding one entry per CDR3 protein. This sample has about 86,000 distinct CDR3 sequences; 45% to 60% occur once, and the top ten carry roughly 13%. The CDR3 spans 16 amino acids, including both terminal residues. Germline V gives CDR1 MGHRA, CDR2 YSYEKL. The sample comes from a study of CDR3 diversity in severe acne.

The chain is built from TRBV4-1 and TRBJ1-6. The clonotype was recovered from a male donor in good health, without acne. The sequenced sample consisted of blood. The CDR3 sequence is CASSQVDAAYGYTFGS.